Below, 25 T cell receptor beta chains from the same sample are listed, as sequenced in a study of response to subunit inactivated influenza vaccine. A single record per CDR3 protein comes from TCRdb applying MiXCR to the RT-PCR reads. Of hundreds of thousands of distinct CDR3 sequences in the sample, about 15% were seen once. The input for sequencing was PBMCs from blood, taken roughly 12 days after vaccination. Every receptor here comes from a man over 45 who received an inactivated influenza vaccine.

The chain has TRBV5-1 and TRBJ2-7; weak D call: TRBD1 (5 bases). The germline V and J ends were trimmed by 3 bases and 6 bases, with 13 bases remaining between them. CDR3 length: 13 residues. Germline CDR1 and CDR2: SGHRS and YFSETQ. The CDR3 nucleotides read TGCGCCAGCAGCTCTCATGACAGAGGCGAGCAGTACTTC. This gives the protein CASSSHDRGEQYF. Filled out from reference TRBV5-1 and TRBJ2-7, the complete variable domain reads KAGVTQTPRYLIKTRGQQVTLSCSPISGHRSVSWYQQTPGQGLQFLFEYFSETQRNKGNFPGRFSGRQFSNSRSEMNVSTLELGDSALYLCASSSHDRGEQYFGPGTRLTVT.

Only a few counts were recorded for this clonotype. The chain recombines TRBV20-1 with TRBJ2-1, with 9 bases matching TRBD2. Trimming at V came to 0 bases and at J to 7 bases, leaving 4 bases not matched to a gene. Germline V CDR1 and CDR2: DFQATT, SNEGSKA (reference sequence). The length of the CDR3 is 14 residues. The CDR3 nucleotides are TGCAGTGCTAGAGATTCTAGCGGGATGAATGAGCAGTTCTTC. It specifies CSARDSSGMNEQFF.

The chain carries TRBV28 and TRBJ2-7, with TRBD2 identical over 7 bases. CDR1 and CDR2 (germline): MDHEN, SYDVKM. With 3 bases clipped from V and 0 bases from J, the junction kept 8 bases outside the gene matches. The CDR3 is 16 amino acids. For the CDR3, the DNA is TGTGCCAGCAGTTTCCATCTAGCGGCGAACTCCTACGAGCAGTACTTC. Amino acid sequence: CASSFHLAANSYEQYF.

The rearrangement joins TRBV29-1 to TRBJ2-7; a weak D match, TRBD2 (7 bases). Germline assignment: CDR1 SQVTM and CDR2 ANQGSEA. The ends were cut back, 0 bases at V and 6 bases at J, with 12 bases in the middle. The CDR3 covers 13 residues. The CDR3 loop is CSVEEPRGAEQYF. CDR3 bases: TGCAGCGTTGAAGAGCCTCGGGGGGCCGAGCAGTACTTC.

The chain recombines TRBV3-1 with TRBJ2-7; the match to TRBD2 covers 10 bases. With 5 bases clipped from V and 4 bases from J, the junction kept 8 bases outside the gene matches. CDR3 length: 15 residues. Looked up from germline, CDR1 is LGHDT and CDR2 is YNNKEL (reference sequence). The CDR3 bases are TGTGCCAGCAGCACTACGGGACTAGCGATTTACGAGCAGTACTTC. Translating it yields CASSTTGLAIYEQYF.

The chain has TRBV6-2 or TRBV6-3 and TRBJ2-5; 14 positions match TRBD2. From germline, CDR1 is MNHEY and CDR2 SVGEGT. The J segment lost 1 base and the V segment lost 0 bases, leaving 13 bases of the junction unmatched. The CDR3 spans 21 residues. The CDR3 bases are TGTGCCAGCAGTTACTCGCTGCAATGGGGACTAGCGGGGGCTAGCCAAGAGACCCAGTACTTC. It translates to CASSYSLQWGLAGASQETQYF.

In its sample, this clonotype was seen a few times. The CDR3 DNA reads as TGTGCCGCCCAAGGGTCTGGGGCCAACGTCCTGACTTTC. Encoded protein: CAAQGSGANVLTF. The chain recombines TRBV10-3 with TRBJ2-6; D gene ambiguous. Trimming removed 11 bases from V and 1 base from J, with 9 bases in between. The CDR3 has 13 residues. Germline V gene data show CDR1 as ENHRY and CDR2 as SYGVKD.

The V gene is TRBV7-9, the J gene TRBJ1-3, with a tentative D call TRBD1 (6 bases). This CDR3 contains 17 residues. V was shortened by 5 bases and J by 0 bases, with 17 bases between the two germline ends. Germline V gives CDR1 SEHNR, CDR2 FQNEAQ (reference sequence). The CDR3 sequence is CASSPRWQGNSGNTIYF. The CDR3 DNA follows: TGTGCCAGCAGCCCCCGATGGCAGGGGAACTCTGGAAACACCATATATTTT.

The rearrangement links TRBV6-1 to TRBJ1-6, with D perhaps TRBD1 (5 bases). The V and J ends lost 4 bases and 0 bases respectively, with 13 bases between them. The length of the CDR3 is 17 residues. Per the germline V gene, CDR1 is MNHNS and CDR2 is SASEGT. The CDR3 is CASSGGLRSSYNSPLHF. CDR3 coding DNA: TGTGCCAGCAGTGGGGGACTCCGGAGCTCCTATAATTCACCCCTCCACTTT.

The chain joins TRBV7-6 to TRBJ2-5; possibly TRBD2 for D (6 bases). The CDR3 has 14 residues. CDR1 and CDR2 from the germline V gene are SGHVS and FNYEAQ. V was cut by 6 bases and J by 6 bases, with 17 bases left in between. CDR3 coding DNA: TGTGCCAGCAGTAAAGATGGGACTGTCAAGACCCAGTACTTC. As protein: CASSKDGTVKTQYF. The variable domain in full, completed from reference TRBV7-6 and TRBJ2-5, reads GAGVSQSPRYKVTKRGQDVALRCDPISGHVSLYWYRQALGQGPEFLTYFNYEAQQDKSGLPNDRFSAERPEGSISTLTIQRTEQRDSAMYRCASSKDGTVKTQYFGPGTRLLVL.

This clonotype was counted at least ten times. V is TRBV6-5 and J is TRBJ2-1; TRBD2 matches at 8 bases. Germline loops: CDR1 MNHEY, CDR2 SVGAGI. With 0 bases clipped from V and 8 bases from J, the junction kept 12 bases outside the gene matches. This CDR3 spans 17 amino acids. Written as DNA, the CDR3 is TGTGCCAGCAGTTACTCGATTTACCGGGGGGGAACCGATGAGCAGTTCTTC. Translation: CASSYSIYRGGTDEQFF.

The chain recombines TRBV6-2 or TRBV6-3 with TRBJ2-7; tentatively, D is TRBD2 (5 bases). V lost 6 bases and J 6 bases, leaving 12 bases between the germline ends. The germline gives CDR1 MNHEY, CDR2 SVGEGT. The length of the CDR3 is 12 residues. CDR3 protein: CASRPIGGEQYF. For the CDR3, the DNA is TGTGCCAGCAGACCTATAGGAGGCGAGCAGTACTTC.

V gene TRBV20-1 combines with J gene TRBJ2-3; 10 bases line up with TRBD1. The junction had 16 bases not matched to a gene; V was cut back by 4 bases and J by 3 bases. CDR1 and CDR2 from the germline V gene are DFQATT and SNEGSKA (reference sequence). The CDR3 runs to 18 residues. CDR3 residues: CSANRDRGASRSTDTQYF. For the CDR3, the DNA is TGCAGTGCTAACCGGGACAGGGGAGCGTCTCGCTCGACAGATACGCAGTATTTT.

The chain combines TRBV20-1 with TRBJ2-5, with 10 bases aligning to TRBD1. The V and J ends lost 5 bases and 5 bases, in that order; junction bases with no gene match: 8. Germline V lookup: CDR1 DFQATT, CDR2 SNEGSKA (reference sequence). The CDR3 is 14 residues long. CDR3 bases: TGCAGTGCTGGGGACAGGGGTCGCGGGGAGACCCAGTACTTC. This sequence encodes CSAGDRGRGETQYF.

The rearrangement links TRBV20-1 to TRBJ2-7; TRBD2 aligns across 13 bases. The junction had 6 bases not matched to a gene; V was cut back by 4 bases and J by 6 bases. Per germline, CDR1 DFQATT and CDR2 SNEGSKA (reference sequence). The CDR3 consists of 14 residues. CDR3 protein: CSAIPGTSGIEQYF. CDR3 nucleotide sequence: TGCAGTGCTATTCCCGGGACTAGCGGGATCGAGCAGTACTTC.

This clonotype was seen only a few times. J is TRBJ2-1 and V is TRBV18; 7 nucleotides line up with TRBD1. With V trimmed by 6 bases and J by 6 bases, 5 bases remained unmatched. Germline CDR1 is KGHSH and CDR2 is LQKENI. CDR3 size: 13 residues. DNA for the CDR3: TGTGCCAGCTCGAGCCGGGACAGCAATGAGCAGTTCTTC. Translated: CASSSRDSNEQFF.

CDR3 amino acids: CASTLGQGTYEQYF. The DNA for the CDR3 is TGTGCCAGCACCCTGGGACAGGGCACCTACGAGCAGTACTTC. V and J are TRBV12-3 or TRBV12-4 and TRBJ2-7, with 9 bases fitting TRBD1. J gave up 2 bases and V 7 bases, and 6 bases lay outside the gene matches. The CDR3 has 14 residues.

The chain uses TRBV6-2 or TRBV6-3 and TRBJ2-5; 8 bases align to TRBD1. J was trimmed by 4 bases and V by 7 bases; bases with no gene match: 17. The CDR3 runs 17 residues. Germline V gives CDR1 MNHEY, CDR2 SVGEGT. This CDR3 is CASTLNTVGQDRETQYF. The CDR3 DNA is TGTGCCAGCACCCTCAACACCGTGGGACAGGATAGAGAGACCCAGTACTTC.

This sequence joins TRBV7-9 and TRBJ2-7, with D uncertain. Germline V CDR1 and CDR2: SEHNR, FQNEAQ (reference sequence). The V and J ends lost 1 base and 5 bases respectively, with 6 bases between them. This CDR3 is built from 12 residues. The CDR3 region is CASSLVVDEQYF. DNA of the CDR3: TGTGCCAGCAGCTTAGTAGTCGACGAGCAGTACTTC.

This clonotype came up many times. The CDR3 region is CSATPAGTDTQYF. CDR3 bases: TGCAGCGCGACACCCGCGGGCACAGATACGCAGTATTTT. V is TRBV29-1 and J is TRBJ2-3; D remains unclear. The CDR3 runs 13 residues. V lost 7 bases to trimming and J lost 1 base, with 12 bases between them. Germline values: CDR1 SQVTM, CDR2 ANQGSEA.

This clonotype was observed a few times. The chain has TRBV5-1 and TRBJ2-1, with TRBD1 identical over 8 bases. From germline, CDR1 is SGHRS and CDR2 YFSETQ. V lost 3 bases, J lost 4 bases, and 6 bases stayed unmatched. The CDR3 extends over 15 amino acids. The DNA of the CDR3 is TGCGCCAGCAGCTCACAGGGGGTCCGTTACAATGAGCAGTTCTTC. It encodes CASSSQGVRYNEQFF.

The chain uses TRBV7-2 and TRBJ1-1; D might be TRBD1 (6 bases). Germline CDR1 is SGHTA and CDR2 is FQGNSA. The length of the CDR3 is 16 residues. V dropped 2 bases and J dropped 4 bases, with 17 bases sitting between them. CDR3 nucleotide sequence: TGTGCCAGCAGCTTACGGGGGGGGCCCGGGGGCACTGAAGCTTTCTTT. It translates to CASSLRGGPGGTEAFF.

J is TRBJ2-5 and V is TRBV7-2; TRBD2 aligns across 16 bases. The CDR3 covers 16 residues. V lost 2 bases, J lost 12 bases, and 9 bases stayed unmatched. Germline-derived CDR1 and CDR2 are SGHTA and FQGNSA. As DNA, the CDR3 is TGTGCCAGCAGCTTATCCGGGACTAGCGGGAGGGCCGCTAAGTACTTC. As protein: CASSLSGTSGRAAKYF.

About this clonotype: A much larger clone differs from this one at a single base, so this may be a read error. The chain is built from TRBV29-1 and TRBJ1-1; D is possibly TRBD1 (5 bases). The germline V gene has CDR1 SQVTM and CDR2 ANQGSEA. CDR3 size: 12 residues. Here the CDR3 reads CSGGEGNTEASF. The CDR3 coding sequence is TGCAGCGGGGGGGAAGGGAACACTGAAGCTTCCTTT.

This chain joins TRBV12-1 and TRBJ2-1; the table's TRBD2 call for D was not verified on the DNA. TRBV12-1 is a listed pseudogene. The CDR3 spans 18 residues. CDR3 nucleotide sequence: TGTGCCAGCAGCCCCGGGCTCCGCGGGGGGGCCGGTTACAATGAGCAGTTCTTC. Its translation: CASSPGLRGGAGYNEQFF.